These 3 T cell receptor beta chains were all obtained from the same sample, sequenced in a study of blood T cell repertoires in COVID-19. Profiled with immunoSEQ multiplex PCR; TCRdb holds only in-frame clones, not every one. The sample shows about 140,000 clones, roughly 84% of them seen only once. Sequences were obtained from peripheral blood. The receptors derive from a young man with COVID-19, enrolled during active disease.

The chain has TRBV25-1 and TRBJ1-2; D gene unclear. The CDR3 has 12 amino acids. Deletions cut 2 bases from V and 3 bases from J, with 4 bases between. Germline CDR1 reads MGHDK; CDR2 reads SYGVNS. The CDR3 loop is CASSELDYGYTF. In DNA, the CDR3 is TGTGCCAGCAGTGAACTCGACTATGGCTACACCTTC.

V gene TRBV10-3 combines with J gene TRBJ2-7; TRBD1 might be the D (6 bases). From germline, CDR1 is ENHRY and CDR2 SYGVKD. This CDR3 contains 13 residues. Trimming took off 9 bases at V and 2 bases at J, with 14 bases between the two ends. CDR3 in amino acids: CAMKDSITYEQYF. CDR3 DNA: TGTGCCATGAAGGACAGTATCACCTACGAGCAGTACTTC.

The genes are TRBV11-2 and TRBJ2-1; D unclear. V lost 1 base and J 3 bases, leaving 4 bases between the germline ends. The CDR3 has 13 residues. Germline values: CDR1 SGHAT, CDR2 FQNNGV. CDR3 region: CASSLGGYNEQFF. DNA for the CDR3: TGTGCCAGCAGCTTAGGCGGCTACAATGAGCAGTTCTTC. Full variable domain (outside the CDR3, taken from reference TRBV11-2 and TRBJ2-1): EAGVAQSPRYKIIEKRQSVAFWCNPISGHATLYWYQQILGQGPKLLIQFQNNGVVDDSQLPKDRFSAERLKGVDSTLKIQPAKLEDSAVYLCASSLGGYNEQFFGPGTRLTVL.